The clone carrying this T cell receptor (beta chain) was found a few times. TCRdb ran MiXCR on the PCR reads and lists one entry per CDR3 protein. The data show under 20,000 distinct CDR3 sequences, around 38% seen once. V was clipped by 3 bases and J by 0 bases, with 7 bases between them. Per the germline V gene, CDR1 is SEHNR and CDR2 is FQNEAQ (reference sequence). CDR3 length: 14 residues. The data are from a study of tumor-infiltrating lymphocytes in oesophageal squamous cell carcinoma. The genes are TRBV7-9 and TRBJ2-3; D unresolved. This receptor was identified in a male donor with esophageal squamous cell carcinoma. Sequenced: blood. This chain's CDR3 is CASSFTQSTDTQYF. In DNA, the CDR3 is TGTGCCAGCAGCTTCACCCAAAGCACAGATACGCAGTATTTT.